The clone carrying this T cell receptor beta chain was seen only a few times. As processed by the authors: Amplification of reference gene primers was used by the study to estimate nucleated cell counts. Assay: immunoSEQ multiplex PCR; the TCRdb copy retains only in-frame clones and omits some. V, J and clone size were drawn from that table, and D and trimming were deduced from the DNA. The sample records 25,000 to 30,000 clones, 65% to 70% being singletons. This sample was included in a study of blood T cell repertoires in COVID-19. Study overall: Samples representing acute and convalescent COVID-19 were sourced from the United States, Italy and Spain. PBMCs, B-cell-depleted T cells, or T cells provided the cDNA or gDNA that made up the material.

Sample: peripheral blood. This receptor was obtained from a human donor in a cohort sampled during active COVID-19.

The CDR3 sequence: CASSEAWTGGFGNTIYF. The CDR3 nucleotides are TGTGCCAGCAGTGAAGCGTGGACAGGGGGATTTGGAAACACCATATATTTT. This chain links TRBV2 with TRBJ1-3; 10 nucleotides line up with TRBD1. This CDR3 region has 17 residues. Trimming at V came to 0 bases and at J to 3 bases, leaving 5 bases not matched to a gene. Germline V gives CDR1 SNHLY, CDR2 FYNNEI.